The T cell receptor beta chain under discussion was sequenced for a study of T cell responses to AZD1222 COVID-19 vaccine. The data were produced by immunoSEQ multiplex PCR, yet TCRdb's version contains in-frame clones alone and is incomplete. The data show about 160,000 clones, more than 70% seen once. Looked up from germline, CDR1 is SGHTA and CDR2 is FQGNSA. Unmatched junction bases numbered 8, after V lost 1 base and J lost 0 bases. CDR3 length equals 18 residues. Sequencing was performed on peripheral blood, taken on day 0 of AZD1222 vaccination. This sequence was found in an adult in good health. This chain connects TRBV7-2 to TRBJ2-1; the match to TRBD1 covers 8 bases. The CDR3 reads CASSLEGQGASSYNEQFF. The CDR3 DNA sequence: TGTGCCAGCAGCTTAGAAGGTCAGGGGGCGAGCTCCTACAATGAGCAGTTCTTC.